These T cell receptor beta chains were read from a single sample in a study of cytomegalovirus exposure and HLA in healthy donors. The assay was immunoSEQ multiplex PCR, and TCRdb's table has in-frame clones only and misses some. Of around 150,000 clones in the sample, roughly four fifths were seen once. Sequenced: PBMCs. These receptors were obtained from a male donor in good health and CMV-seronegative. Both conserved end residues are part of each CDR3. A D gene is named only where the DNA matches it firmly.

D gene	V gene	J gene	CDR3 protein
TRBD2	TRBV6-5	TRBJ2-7	CASSIGTSGSGQYF
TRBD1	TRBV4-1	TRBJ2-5	CASSNLTGVAETQYF
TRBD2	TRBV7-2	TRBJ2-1	CASSQTSGSIEQFF
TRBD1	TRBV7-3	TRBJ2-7	CASSLTPGQGYEQYF
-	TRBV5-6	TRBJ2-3	CASSRGLVTDTQYF
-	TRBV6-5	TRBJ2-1	CASSLDTYNEQFF
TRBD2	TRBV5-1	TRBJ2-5	CASSPGTSGSRGETQYF
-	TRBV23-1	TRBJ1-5	CASSQSIVTGRNQPQHF
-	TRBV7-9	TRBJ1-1	CASSLGGRSEAFF
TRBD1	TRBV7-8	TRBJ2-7	CASSWGTGGSYEQYF
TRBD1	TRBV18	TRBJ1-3	CASSLGTGFSGNTIYF
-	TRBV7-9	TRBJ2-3	CASSSSLVTGVDTQYF
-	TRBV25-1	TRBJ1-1	CASSGGATEAFF
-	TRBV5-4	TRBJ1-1	CASSLGQITGSPEAFF
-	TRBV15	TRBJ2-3	CATSRGSYTDTQYF
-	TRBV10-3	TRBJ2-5	CAISTTGDQETQYF